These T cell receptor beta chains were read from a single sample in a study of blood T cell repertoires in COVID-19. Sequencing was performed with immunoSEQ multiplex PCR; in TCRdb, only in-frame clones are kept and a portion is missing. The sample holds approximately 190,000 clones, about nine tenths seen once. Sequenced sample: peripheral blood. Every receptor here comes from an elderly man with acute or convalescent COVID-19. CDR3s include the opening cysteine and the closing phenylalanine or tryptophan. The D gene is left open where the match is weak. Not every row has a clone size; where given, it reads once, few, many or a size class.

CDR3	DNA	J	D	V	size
CASSSTGVTTDTQYF	TGTGCCAGCAGCTCCACAGGGGTAACCACAGATACGCAGTATTTT	TRBJ2-3	TRBD1	TRBV7-3	NA
CASSSRTGDSLNYGYTF	TGTGCCAGCAGTAGCAGGACAGGGGACTCACTAAACTATGGCTACACCTTC	TRBJ1-2	TRBD1	TRBV27	NA
CASSPPSASRNEQFF	TGTGCCAGCTCACCACCTTCGGCGTCGAGGAATGAGCAGTTCTTC	TRBJ2-1	NA	TRBV18	NA
CASSYSDRGNQPQHF	TGTGCCAGCAGTTACTCGGACAGGGGCAATCAGCCCCAGCATTTT	TRBJ1-5	TRBD1	TRBV6-5	NA
CASSPGAYTDTQYF	TGTGCCAGCAGTCCGGGTGCTTACACAGATACGCAGTATTTT	TRBJ2-3	NA	TRBV11-2	NA
CASNRQGAGSYEQYF	TGTGCCAGCAACAGACAGGGGGCCGGCTCCTACGAGCAGTACTTC	TRBJ2-7	TRBD1	TRBV2	few
CASNAPGRRTGELFF	TGTGCCAGTAACGCCCCAGGGCGTCGCACCGGGGAGCTGTTTTTT	TRBJ2-2	NA	TRBV19	NA
CATSDSKGQGFSNQPQHF	TGTGCCACCAGTGACTCTAAGGGACAGGGTTTTAGCAATCAGCCCCAGCATTTT	TRBJ1-5	TRBD1	TRBV24-1	NA
CAWIPGTGGTGELFF	TGTGCCTGGATCCCCGGGACAGGGGGCACCGGGGAGCTGTTTTTT	TRBJ2-2	TRBD1	TRBV30	NA
CATSDSGLAGGLTGELFF	TGTGCCACCAGTGATTCGGGACTAGCGGGAGGGCTCACCGGGGAGCTGTTTTTT	TRBJ2-2	TRBD2	TRBV24-1	few
CASSYRSRLGTQHF	TGTGCCAGTAGTTATCGGTCCCGACTAGGGACCCAGCATTTT	TRBJ1-5	NA	TRBV19	NA
CATSLRGSYNEQFF	TGTGCCACCAGCCTGAGAGGGTCCTACAATGAGCAGTTCTTC	TRBJ2-1	NA	TRBV15	NA
CASSQDGRANSPLHF	TGTGCCAGCAGCCAAGATGGCAGGGCAAATTCACCCCTCCACTTT	TRBJ1-6	NA	TRBV3-1/TRBV3-2	NA
CASSTPGLAFRPYEQYF	TGTGCCAGCAGTACGCCGGGACTAGCTTTTAGACCTTACGAGCAGTACTTC	TRBJ2-7	TRBD2	TRBV6-2/TRBV6-3	NA
CASSQGGETQYF	TGCGCCAGCAGCCAAGGAGGGGAGACCCAGTACTTC	TRBJ2-5	NA	TRBV4-1	NA
CASSLRVAGGMADTGELFF	TGCGCCAGCAGCTTGAGGGTAGCGGGAGGTATGGCGGACACCGGGGAGCTGTTTTTT	TRBJ2-2	TRBD2	TRBV5-1	NA
CASSREGPSYEQYF	TGTGCCAGCAGCCGCGAGGGTCCCTCCTACGAGCAGTACTTC	TRBJ2-7	NA	TRBV7-9	NA
CASAGTGETQYF	TGTGCCAGCGCAGGGACAGGAGAGACCCAGTACTTC	TRBJ2-5	TRBD1	TRBV6-5	NA
CATSDPDQPQHF	TGTGCCACCAGTGACCCGGATCAGCCCCAGCATTTT	TRBJ1-5	NA	TRBV24-1	NA
CASSALYETKNIQYF	TGTGCCAGCAGTGCCCTCTACGAGACCAAAAACATTCAGTACTTC	TRBJ2-4	NA	TRBV27	once
CASSPHIGGGTGGLVNEKLFF	TGTGCCAGCAGCCCGCATATAGGGGGTGGGACAGGGGGGCTTGTTAATGAAAAACTGTTTTTT	TRBJ1-4	TRBD1	TRBV7-8	NA
CASSPGLAGETQYF	TGTGCCAGTAGTCCGGGACTAGCGGGTGAGACCCAGTACTTC	TRBJ2-5	TRBD2	TRBV19	NA
CASSSDLGSGNTIYF	TGTGCCAGCAGCTCGGACTTAGGCTCTGGAAACACCATATATTTT	TRBJ1-3	NA	TRBV7-9	NA
CASSLASGRAYEQYF	TGTGCCAGCAGCTTGGCTAGCGGGAGGGCTTACGAGCAGTACTTC	TRBJ2-7	TRBD2	TRBV5-4	NA
CSVETGGETQYF	TGCAGCGTTGAAACAGGGGGCGAGACCCAGTACTTC	TRBJ2-5	TRBD1	TRBV29-1	NA
CASSSPGQGDNSPLHF	TGTGCCAGCAGTTCTCCGGGACAGGGGGATAATTCACCCCTCCACTTT	TRBJ1-6	TRBD1	TRBV28	few
CASSTMGQGAGNTIYF	TGCGCCAGCAGCACTATGGGGCAGGGTGCTGGAAACACCATATATTTT	TRBJ1-3	NA	TRBV5-1	NA
CSVGRQGVNNYGYTF	TGCAGCGTGGGCCGCCAGGGGGTTAATAACTATGGCTACACCTTC	TRBJ1-2	TRBD1	TRBV29-1	NA
CASSLSGNTGELFF	TGTGCCAGCAGCTTATCCGGGAACACCGGGGAGCTGTTTTTT	TRBJ2-2	NA	TRBV11-3	NA
CASSQDRTGQPQHF	TGCGCCAGCAGCCAAGACAGGACTGGGCAGCCCCAGCATTTT	TRBJ1-5	NA	TRBV4-3	NA
CASSPRDRGFYEQYF	TGTGCCAGCTCACCACGAGACAGGGGGTTTTACGAGCAGTACTTC	TRBJ2-7	TRBD1	TRBV18	NA
CATVLQGSSGNTIYF	TGTGCCACCGTACTACAGGGTAGCTCTGGAAACACCATATATTTT	TRBJ1-3	NA	TRBV7-9	NA
CASSPSVNTEAFF	TGTGCCAGCAGCCCTTCGGTGAATACTGAAGCTTTCTTT	TRBJ1-1	NA	TRBV7-2	NA
CATSRGLDYNEQFF	TGTGCCACCAGCAGAGGTCTAGACTACAATGAGCAGTTCTTC	TRBJ2-1	NA	TRBV15	NA
CASRRRTSGLSSYNEQFF	TGTGCCAGCAGACGACGGACTAGCGGATTGAGCTCCTACAATGAGCAGTTCTTC	TRBJ2-1	TRBD2	TRBV27	NA
CASSSGTSGRASSYEQYF	TGTGCCAGCAGTTCTGGGACTAGCGGGAGGGCGAGCTCCTACGAGCAGTACTTC	TRBJ2-7	TRBD2	TRBV27	NA
CASSLEYRGQETQYF	TGTGCCAGCAGCTTGGAGTACAGGGGACAAGAGACCCAGTACTTC	TRBJ2-5	TRBD1	TRBV5-4	NA
CASSGGQGMSNQPQHF	TGTGCCAGCAGTGGGGGGCAGGGGATGAGCAATCAGCCCCAGCATTTT	TRBJ1-5	NA	TRBV6-1	NA
CASNHSGPNEQFF	TGTGCCAGCAACCATTCGGGTCCCAATGAGCAGTTCTTC	TRBJ2-1	NA	TRBV6-1	NA
CASSLRGTEAFF	TGTGCCAGCAGCTTGAGGGGGACTGAAGCTTTCTTT	TRBJ1-1	NA	TRBV5-6	NA
CASSLGGQGNGYTF	TGTGCCAGCAGCTTAGGCGGACAGGGGAATGGCTACACCTTC	TRBJ1-2	TRBD1	TRBV7-6	NA
CASRDRGFSGANVLTF	TGTGCCAGCCGGGACAGGGGTTTCTCTGGGGCCAACGTCCTGACTTTC	TRBJ2-6	TRBD1	TRBV2	NA
CASSLRVAGDDTGELFF	TGTGCCAGCAGCTTAAGGGTAGCGGGAGATGATACGGGGGAGCTGTTTTTT	TRBJ2-2	TRBD2	TRBV7-3	NA
CASSRTGGQDTEAFF	TGCGCCAGCAGCCGGACAGGGGGCCAGGACACTGAAGCTTTCTTT	TRBJ1-1	TRBD1	TRBV5-1	NA
CASSSGYTGTGELFF	TGTGCCAGCAGTTCTGGGTACACAGGCACCGGGGAGCTGTTTTTT	TRBJ2-2	NA	TRBV27	once
CASSFETGSGNTIYF	TGTGCCAGCAGCTTCGAGACAGGGAGTGGAAACACCATATATTTT	TRBJ1-3	TRBD1	TRBV5-4	NA
CASSKGQHQETQYF	TGTGCCAGTAGTAAGGGACAGCACCAAGAGACCCAGTACTTC	TRBJ2-5	TRBD1	TRBV19	once
CASRTDSSTNEKLFF	TGCGCCAGCAGAACCGACAGTTCAACTAATGAAAAACTGTTTTTT	TRBJ1-4	NA	TRBV5-1	NA
CASTRGGVSNQPQHF	TGTGCCAGCACCCGGGGGGGGGTTAGCAATCAGCCCCAGCATTTT	TRBJ1-5	NA	TRBV6-6	NA
CASSRDRGTSSLGF	TGCGCCAGCAGCCGGGACAGGGGGACATCCTCGTTAGGCTTC	TRBJ2-7	TRBD1	TRBV4-1	NA
CATSDTDRGKKLGQPQHF	TGTGCCACCAGTGATACTGATCGGGGGAAAAAACTTGGTCAGCCCCAGCATTTT	TRBJ1-5	NA	TRBV24-1	NA
CASSQGQGAYGYTF	TGTGCCAGCAGCCAGGGACAGGGGGCCTATGGCTACACCTTC	TRBJ1-2	TRBD1	TRBV14	few
CAISEFGQGNQPQHF	TGTGCCATCAGTGAGTTCGGACAGGGGAATCAGCCCCAGCATTTT	TRBJ1-5	TRBD1	TRBV10-3	NA
CASSPGGLAGGGETQYF	TGTGCCAGCTCACCAGGAGGACTAGCGGGAGGTGGAGAGACCCAGTACTTC	TRBJ2-5	TRBD2	TRBV18	NA
CASSQVGRAGGRDTQYF	TGTGCCAGCAGCCAAGTCGGGAGGGCGGGAGGTAGAGATACGCAGTATTTT	TRBJ2-3	TRBD2	TRBV3-1/TRBV3-2	NA
CASRSDRGRLETQYF	TGTGCCAGCAGATCGGACAGGGGGAGGTTGGAGACCCAGTACTTC	TRBJ2-5	TRBD1	TRBV2	NA
CASSARLGASGRAVGELFF	TGTGCCAGCAGCGCGAGATTGGGGGCTAGCGGGAGGGCCGTCGGGGAGCTGTTTTTT	TRBJ2-2	TRBD2	TRBV7-2	NA
CASSGQRTDTGELFF	TGTGCCAGCAGCGGACAAAGGACAGACACCGGGGAGCTGTTTTTT	TRBJ2-2	NA	TRBV7-2	NA
CASSSADRGSGGNTIYF	TGTGCCAGCAGCTCTGCGGACAGGGGTTCGGGGGGAAACACCATATATTTT	TRBJ1-3	TRBD1	TRBV7-2	few